The table lists the clone carrying this T cell receptor beta chain with a few counts. Antigen specificity is unknown. The sample's time point: pre-treatment baseline. Samples come from before therapy and from week 3 after the first blockade cycle. Apart from a couple of fast progressors, RECIST 1.1 response was judged 12 weeks post-infusion. The data were taken from a study of blood T cell dynamics during melanoma immunotherapy. This CDR3 has 14 residues. The germline gives CDR1 SNHLY, CDR2 FYNNEI. The V end lost 7 bases, the J end lost 7 bases, and 14 bases lay between the germline ends. TCRdb's table, derived via immunoSEQ multiplex PCR, lists solely in-frame clones and lacks some. The sample yields more than 10,000 clones, almost 85% seen once. Study observations and caveats: Whether repertoire-driving clones were melanoma-specific could not be determined.

Specimen: blood, collected from a patient treated with checkpoint blockade. The sequence came from a human donor with melanoma. J is TRBJ1-6 and V is TRBV2; perhaps TRBD1 as D (5 bases). CDR3 sequence: CASKMTEANSPLHF. In nucleotides, the CDR3 is TGTGCCAGCAAGATGACAGAGGCAAATTCACCCCTCCACTTT.